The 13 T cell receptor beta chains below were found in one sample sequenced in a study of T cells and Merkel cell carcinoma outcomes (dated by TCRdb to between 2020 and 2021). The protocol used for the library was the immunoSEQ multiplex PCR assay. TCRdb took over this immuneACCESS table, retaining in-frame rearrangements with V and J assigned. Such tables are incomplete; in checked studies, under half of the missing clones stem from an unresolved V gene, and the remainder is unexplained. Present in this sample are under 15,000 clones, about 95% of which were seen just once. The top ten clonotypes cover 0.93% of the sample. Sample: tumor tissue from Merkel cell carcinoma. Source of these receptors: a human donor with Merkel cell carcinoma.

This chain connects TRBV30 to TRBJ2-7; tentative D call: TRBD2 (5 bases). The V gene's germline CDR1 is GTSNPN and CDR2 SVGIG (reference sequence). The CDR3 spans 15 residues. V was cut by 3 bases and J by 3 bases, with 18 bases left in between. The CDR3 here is CAWRAGEAWNYEQYF. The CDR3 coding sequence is TGTGCCTGGAGGGCGGGTGAGGCTTGGAACTACGAGCAGTACTTC.

The CDR3 DNA reads TGTGCCAGTAGCCCAAGGTTCTTGGAGAACACTGAAGCTTTCTTT. Translation gives CASSPRFLENTEAFF. The chain combines TRBV19 with TRBJ1-1; no clear D gene. The CDR3 extends over 15 amino acids. Trimming took 6 bases from V and 1 from J, leaving 15 bases between them. CDR1 is LNHDA, CDR2 SQIVND, per germline (reference sequence).

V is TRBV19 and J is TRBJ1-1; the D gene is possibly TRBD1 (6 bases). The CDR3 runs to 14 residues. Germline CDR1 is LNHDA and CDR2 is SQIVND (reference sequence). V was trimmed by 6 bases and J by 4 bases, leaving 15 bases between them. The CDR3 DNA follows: TGTGCCAGTAGGATGGGGGGGCGCAGCACTGAAGCTTTCTTT. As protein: CASRMGGRSTEAFF.

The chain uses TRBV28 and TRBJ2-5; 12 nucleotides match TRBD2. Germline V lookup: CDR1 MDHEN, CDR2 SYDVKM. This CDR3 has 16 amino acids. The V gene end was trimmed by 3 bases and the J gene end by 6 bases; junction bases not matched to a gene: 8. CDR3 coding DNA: TGTGCCAGCAGTTTGGGAGCTAGCGGGAGGGGAAAGACCCAGTACTTC. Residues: CASSLGASGRGKTQYF.

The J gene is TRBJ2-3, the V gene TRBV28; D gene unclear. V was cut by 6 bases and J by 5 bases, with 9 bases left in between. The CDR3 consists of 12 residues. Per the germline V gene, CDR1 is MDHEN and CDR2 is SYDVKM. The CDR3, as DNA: TGTGCCAGCAGCCTTCTGGGAGATACGCAGTATTTT. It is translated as CASSLLGDTQYF.

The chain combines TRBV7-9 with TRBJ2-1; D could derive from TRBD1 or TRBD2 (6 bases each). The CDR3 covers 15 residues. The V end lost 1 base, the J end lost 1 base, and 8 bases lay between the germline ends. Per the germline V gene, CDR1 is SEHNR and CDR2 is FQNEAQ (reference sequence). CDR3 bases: TGTGCCAGCAGCTTAGGGGGGGCATCCTACAATGAGCAGTTCTTC. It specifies CASSLGGASYNEQFF.

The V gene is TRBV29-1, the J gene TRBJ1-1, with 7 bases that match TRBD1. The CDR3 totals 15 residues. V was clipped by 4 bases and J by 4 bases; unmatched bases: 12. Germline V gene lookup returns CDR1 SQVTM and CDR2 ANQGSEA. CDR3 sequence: CSVGRAQGVITEAFF. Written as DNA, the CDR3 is TGCAGCGTTGGGAGGGCCCAGGGGGTAATCACTGAAGCTTTCTTT.

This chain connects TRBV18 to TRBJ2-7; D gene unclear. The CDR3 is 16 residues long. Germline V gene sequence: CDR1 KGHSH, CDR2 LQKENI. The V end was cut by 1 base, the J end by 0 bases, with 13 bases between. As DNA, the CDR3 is TGTGCCAGCTCACCACGGTCAGTCCTTAACTCCTACGAGCAGTACTTC. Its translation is CASSPRSVLNSYEQYF.

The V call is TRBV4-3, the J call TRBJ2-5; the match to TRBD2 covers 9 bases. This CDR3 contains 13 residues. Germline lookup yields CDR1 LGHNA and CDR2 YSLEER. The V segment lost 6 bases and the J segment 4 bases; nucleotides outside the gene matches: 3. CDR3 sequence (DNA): TGCGCCAGCAGTAGCGGGAGTGGAGAGACCCAGTACTTC. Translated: CASSSGSGETQYF.

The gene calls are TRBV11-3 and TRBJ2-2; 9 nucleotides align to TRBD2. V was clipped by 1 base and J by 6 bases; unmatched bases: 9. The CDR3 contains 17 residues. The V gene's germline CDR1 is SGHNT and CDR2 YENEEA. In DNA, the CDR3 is TGTGCCAGCAGCTTAGGAGGCGGGAGGGCCAAATCCGGGGAGCTGTTTTTT. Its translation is CASSLGGGRAKSGELFF. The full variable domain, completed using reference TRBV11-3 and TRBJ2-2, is EAGVVQSPRYKIIEKKQPVAFWCNPISGHNTLYWYLQNLGQGPELLIRYENEEAVDDSQLPKDRFSAERLKGVDSTLKIQPAELGDSAVYLCASSLGGGRAKSGELFFGEGSRLTVL.

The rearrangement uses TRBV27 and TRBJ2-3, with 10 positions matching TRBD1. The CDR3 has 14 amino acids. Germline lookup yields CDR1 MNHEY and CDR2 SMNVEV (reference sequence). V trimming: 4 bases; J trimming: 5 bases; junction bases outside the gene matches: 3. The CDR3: CASSSRDRGDTQYF. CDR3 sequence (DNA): TGTGCCAGCAGTTCCCGGGACAGGGGAGATACGCAGTATTTT.

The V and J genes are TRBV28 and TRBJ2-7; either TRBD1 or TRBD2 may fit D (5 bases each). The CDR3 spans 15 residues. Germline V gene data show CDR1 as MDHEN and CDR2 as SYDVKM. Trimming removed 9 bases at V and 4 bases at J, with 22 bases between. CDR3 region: CARQTEHLGSYEQYF. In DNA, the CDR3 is TGTGCCAGGCAGACAGAGCACCTTGGGAGTTACGAGCAGTACTTC. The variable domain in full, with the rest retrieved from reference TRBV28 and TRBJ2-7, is DVKVTQSSRYLVKRTGEKVFLECVQDMDHENMFWYRQDPGLGLRLIYFSYDVKMKEKGDIPEGYSVSREKKERFSLILESASTNQTSMYLCARQTEHLGSYEQYFGPGTRLTVT.

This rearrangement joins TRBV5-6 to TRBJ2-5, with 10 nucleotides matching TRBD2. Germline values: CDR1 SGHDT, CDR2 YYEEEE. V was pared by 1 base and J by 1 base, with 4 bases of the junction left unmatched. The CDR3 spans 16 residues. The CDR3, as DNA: TGTGCCAGCAGCTTGCTAGCGGGAGCCGTCCAAGAGACCCAGTACTTC. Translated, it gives CASSLLAGAVQETQYF.